This is a list of T cell receptor beta chains from one sample in a study of regulatory T cells in long-lasting Graves disease. TCRdb processed the multiplex PCR reads anew with MiXCR; each CDR3 protein has one entry. The sample contains under 300,000 distinct CDR3 sequences, 20% to 25% of which appear only once. This specimen consisted of peripheral blood mononuclear cells (PBMCs), obtained at new diagnosis, from a patient treated with antithyroid drugs. These receptors were obtained from a female donor with Graves disease. Both conserved end residues are part of each CDR3. A D gene is named only where the DNA matches it firmly. Clone size is given for some rows only: seen once, a few or many times, or a class if the clone is expanded.

CATSDSPDSNTGELFF	TGTGCCACCAGTGATTCGCCGGACAGTAACACCGGGGAGCTGTTTTTT	16	TRBV24-1	TRBJ2-2	-	many
CASSSRDSSSYNEQFF	TGTGCCAGCAGTTCCCGGGACAGTAGCTCCTACAATGAGCAGTTCTTC	16	TRBV6-2/TRBV6-3	TRBJ2-1	TRBD1	-
CAWTLHVGGYTF	TGTGCCTGGACCCTTCACGTCGGGGGCTACACCTTC	12	TRBV30	TRBJ1-2	-	many
CASSLVGQYGYTF	TGTGCCAGCAGCTTAGTGGGACAGTATGGCTACACCTTC	13	TRBV7-9	TRBJ1-2	TRBD1	many
CSAPRAYEQYF	TGCAGTGCACCCCGAGCCTACGAGCAGTACTTC	11	TRBV20-1	TRBJ2-7	-	many
CSAREFGGANTEAFF	TGCAGTGCTAGAGAATTTGGGGGGGCGAACACTGAAGCTTTCTTT	15	TRBV20-1	TRBJ1-1	-	many
CASRPGQGVYEQYF	TGTGCCAGCAGACCGGGACAGGGGGTCTACGAGCAGTACTTC	14	TRBV6-1	TRBJ2-7	TRBD1	-
CASSLASGLDEQYF	TGTGCCAGCAGCTTAGCGAGCGGCCTAGACGAGCAGTACTTC	14	TRBV7-6	TRBJ2-7	-	many
CASATAEHYPTANF	TGTGCCAGCGCGACAGCTGAACACTACCCCACAGCCAACTTC	14	TRBV28	TRBJ2-7	-	-
CATAGIGVPNQGTQYF	TGTGCCACCGCCGGGATAGGTGTACCCAACCAGGGGACCCAGTACTTC	16	TRBV27	TRBJ2-5	-	many
CAWSKTGEHGYTF	TGTGCCTGGAGTAAGACAGGGGAGCATGGCTACACCTTC	13	TRBV30	TRBJ1-2	TRBD1	many
CASSLMEGDGYTF	TGTGCCAGCAGTTTGATGGAAGGAGATGGCTACACCTTC	13	TRBV12-3/TRBV12-4	TRBJ1-2	-	many
CASREGAREEQFF	TGTGCCAGCAGAGAGGGGGCGAGGGAAGAGCAGTTCTTC	13	TRBV6-2/TRBV6-3	TRBJ2-1	TRBD1	many
CASSSTGGYEQYF	TGTGCCAGCAGCTCGACGGGGGGCTACGAGCAGTACTTC	13	TRBV7-8	TRBJ2-7	TRBD2	-
CATSDPATGANVLTF	TGTGCCACCAGTGATCCGGCTACTGGGGCCAACGTCCTGACTTTC	15	TRBV24-1	TRBJ2-6	-	many
CATSARLAGEETQYF	TGTGCCACCAGCGCCCGACTAGCGGGAGAAGAGACCCAGTACTTC	15	TRBV15	TRBJ2-5	TRBD2	few
CSAQGVGYEQYF	TGCAGCGCCCAAGGGGTCGGCTACGAGCAGTACTTC	12	TRBV29-1	TRBJ2-7	-	many
CASSSGTGKNIQYF	TGTGCCAGCAGTTCCGGGACAGGGAAAAACATTCAGTACTTC	14	TRBV6-2/TRBV6-3	TRBJ2-4	TRBD1	many
CSARDQTYGYTF	TGCAGTGCTAGGGACCAAACTTATGGCTACACCTTC	12	TRBV20-1	TRBJ1-2	-	many
CASSSHWEEQYF	TGCGCCAGCAGCTCTCACTGGGAAGAGCAGTACTTC	12	TRBV7-9	TRBJ2-7	-	many
CASAGNSKGYTF	TGTGCCAGCGCCGGTAACAGTAAAGGCTACACCTTC	12	TRBV28	TRBJ1-2	-	many
CASTNQTSMYLCASSLGSNQPQHF	-	24	TRBV6-1	TRBJ1-5	-	-
CASSQDRGHEQYF	TGCGCCAGCAGCCAGGACAGGGGGCACGAGCAGTACTTC	13	TRBV4-3	TRBJ2-7	TRBD1	many
CASSLRGGGGYTF	TGTGCCAGCAGCTTGCGAGGGGGAGGTGGCTACACCTTC	13	TRBV5-6	TRBJ1-2	-	many
CASSGTGISRGYTF	TGTGCCAGCAGCGGGACAGGAATTTCACGTGGCTACACCTTC	14	TRBV5-6	TRBJ1-2	TRBD1	many
CASSRNADRGSTAQYF	TGCGCCAGCAGTAGAAACGCGGACAGGGGGTCCACGGCCCAGTACTTC	16	TRBV5-1	TRBJ2-5	TRBD1	many